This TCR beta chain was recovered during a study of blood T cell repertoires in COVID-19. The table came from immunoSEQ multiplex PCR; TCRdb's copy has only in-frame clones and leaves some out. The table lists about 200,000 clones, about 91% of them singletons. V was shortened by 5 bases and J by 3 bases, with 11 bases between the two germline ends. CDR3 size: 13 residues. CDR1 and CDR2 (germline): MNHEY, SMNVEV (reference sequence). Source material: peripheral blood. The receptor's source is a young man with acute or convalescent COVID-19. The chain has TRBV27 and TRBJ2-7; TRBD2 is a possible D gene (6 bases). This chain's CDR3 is CASSRRVHYEQYF. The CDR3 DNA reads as TGTGCCAGCAGTAGGAGGGTACACTACGAGCAGTACTTC.